This paragraph covers one TCR beta chain sequence. Its antigen is still unknown. Per the germline V gene, CDR1 is SGHRS and CDR2 is YFSETQ. This CDR3 region has 14 residues. V shed 0 bases and J shed 1 base, with 7 bases lying between them. This entry is derived from a study of cytomegalovirus exposure and HLA in healthy donors. Study overall: The same platform was used for the 110 or so validation repertoires and the approximately 700 first-cohort repertoires, a later analysis reported. Broader study findings: It was reported that the classifier diagnosed cytomegalovirus status with high specificity and sensitivity in both the original and validation cohorts. Some public TCRs appeared in many individuals, while most sequences were rare. The authors listed around 150 TCR beta chains as cytomegalovirus-associated.

TCRdb's copy holds only in-frame clones and misses some; the assay was immunoSEQ multiplex PCR. In the table there are 220,000 or so clones, 80% to 85% of which are singletons. This rearrangement joins TRBV5-1 to TRBJ2-5; TRBD1 might be the D (5 bases). The TCR sequence derives from a woman aged 30 to 39 in good health and CMV-seropositive. The sequenced material came from PBMCs. CDR3 sequence reads: CASSLEGAQETQYF. The CDR3 region has the DNA TGCGCCAGCAGCTTGGAAGGGGCCCAAGAGACCCAGTACTTC.